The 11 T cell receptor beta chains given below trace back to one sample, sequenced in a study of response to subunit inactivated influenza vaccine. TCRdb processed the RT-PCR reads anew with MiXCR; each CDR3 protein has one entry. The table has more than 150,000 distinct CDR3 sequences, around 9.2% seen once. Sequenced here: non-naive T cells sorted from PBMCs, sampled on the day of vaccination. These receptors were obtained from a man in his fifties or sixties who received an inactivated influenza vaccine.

As DNA, the CDR3 is TGTGCCAGCAGTTTGGGGGGGGATGGGGAAAAACTGTTTTTT. Its translation: CASSLGGDGEKLFF. This chain uses TRBV12-3 or TRBV12-4 with TRBJ1-4, with D perhaps TRBD1 (5 bases). The V end was cut by 3 bases, the J end by 8 bases, with 13 bases between. This CDR3 region has 14 residues.

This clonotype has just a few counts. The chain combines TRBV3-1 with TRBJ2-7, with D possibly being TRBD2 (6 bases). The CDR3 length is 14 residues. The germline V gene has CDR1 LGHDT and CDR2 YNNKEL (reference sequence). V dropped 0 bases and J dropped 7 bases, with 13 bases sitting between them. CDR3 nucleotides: TGTGCCAGCAGCCAAGATTGGAGGGTGGGTGAGCAGTACTTC. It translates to CASSQDWRVGEQYF.

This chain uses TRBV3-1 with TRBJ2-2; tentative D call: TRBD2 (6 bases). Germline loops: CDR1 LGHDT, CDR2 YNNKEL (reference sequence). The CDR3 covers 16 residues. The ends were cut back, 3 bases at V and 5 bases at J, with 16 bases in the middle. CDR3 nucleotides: TGTGCCAGCAGCCAGTGGGGGGACCCGAGAACCGGGGAGCTGTTTTTT. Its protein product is CASSQWGDPRTGELFF. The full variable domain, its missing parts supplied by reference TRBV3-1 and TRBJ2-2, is DTAVSQTPKYLVTQMGNDKSIKCEQNLGHDTMYWYKQDSKKFLKIMFSYNNKELIINETVPNRFSPKSPDKAHLNLHINSLELGDSAVYFCASSQWGDPRTGELFFGEGSRLTVL.

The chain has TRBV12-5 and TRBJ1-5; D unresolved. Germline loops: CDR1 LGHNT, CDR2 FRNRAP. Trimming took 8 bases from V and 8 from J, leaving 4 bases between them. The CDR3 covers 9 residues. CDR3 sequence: CASLEPQHF. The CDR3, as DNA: TGTGCTAGTCTCGAGCCCCAGCATTTT.

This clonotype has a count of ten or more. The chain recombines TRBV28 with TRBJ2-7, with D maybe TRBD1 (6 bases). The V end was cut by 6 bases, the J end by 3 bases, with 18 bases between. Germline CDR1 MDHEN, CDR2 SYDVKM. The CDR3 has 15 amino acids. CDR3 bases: TGTGCCAGCAGGACTACCGGGACACCCAACTACGAGCAGTACTTC. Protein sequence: CASRTTGTPNYEQYF.

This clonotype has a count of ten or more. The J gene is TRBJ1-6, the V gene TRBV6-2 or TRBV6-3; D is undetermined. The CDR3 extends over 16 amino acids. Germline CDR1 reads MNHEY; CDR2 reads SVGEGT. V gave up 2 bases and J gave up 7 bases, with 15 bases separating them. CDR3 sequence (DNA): TGTGCCAGCAGTTACCCTCGGCGACGGGGAAATTCACCCCTCCACTTT. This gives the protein CASSYPRRRGNSPLHF.

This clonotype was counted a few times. The CDR3 DNA reads TGCAGTGCTAGAGATCCTAGGGGGGCGAACACAGATACGCAGTATTTT. This translates into CSARDPRGANTDTQYF. The chain couples TRBV20-1 to TRBJ2-3; perhaps D is TRBD1 or TRBD2 (6 bases each). The CDR3 has 16 residues. V was cut by 0 bases and J by 2 bases, with 15 bases left in between. Germline V CDR1 and CDR2: DFQATT, SNEGSKA (reference sequence).

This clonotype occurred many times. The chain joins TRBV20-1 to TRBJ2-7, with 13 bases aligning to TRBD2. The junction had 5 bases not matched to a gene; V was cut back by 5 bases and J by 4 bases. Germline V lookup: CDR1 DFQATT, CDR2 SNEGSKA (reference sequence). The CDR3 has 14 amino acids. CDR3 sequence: CSAPTSGRKYEQYF. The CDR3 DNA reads TGCAGTGCTCCGACTAGCGGGAGGAAATACGAGCAGTACTTC.

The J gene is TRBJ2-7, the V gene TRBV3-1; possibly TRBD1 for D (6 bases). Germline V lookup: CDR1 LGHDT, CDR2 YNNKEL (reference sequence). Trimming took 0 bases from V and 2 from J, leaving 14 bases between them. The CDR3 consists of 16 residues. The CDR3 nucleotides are TGTGCCAGCAGCCAAGAGATAACAGGGAACCCCTACGAGCAGTACTTC. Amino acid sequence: CASSQEITGNPYEQYF.

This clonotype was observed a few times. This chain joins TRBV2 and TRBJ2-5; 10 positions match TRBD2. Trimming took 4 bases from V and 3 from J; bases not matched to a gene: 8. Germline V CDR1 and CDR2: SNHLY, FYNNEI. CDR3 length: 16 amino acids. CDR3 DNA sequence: TGTGCCAGCAGTGTTAGTCGGACTAGCGGAAAAGAGACCCAGTACTTC. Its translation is CASSVSRTSGKETQYF.

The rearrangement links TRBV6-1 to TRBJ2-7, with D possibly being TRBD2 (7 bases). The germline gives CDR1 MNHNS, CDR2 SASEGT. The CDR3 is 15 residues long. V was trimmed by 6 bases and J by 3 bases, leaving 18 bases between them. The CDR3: CASRNGQAGHYEQYF. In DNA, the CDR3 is TGTGCCAGCAGGAACGGGCAAGCGGGACACTACGAGCAGTACTTC.